The source of this T cell receptor (beta chain) is a study of blood T cell repertoires in COVID-19 (dated by TCRdb to between 2020 and 2021). Regarding the complete study: Samples from collaborators originated in the United States, Italy and Spain and spanned both the acute and convalescent phases of COVID-19. The sample metadata nearly always contained a de-identified subject ID, COVID-19 status, age in years and sex. Deeply sampled blood TCRbeta repertoires from subjects exposed to, actively infected with, or recovered from COVID-19 were included in the dataset. The prospective study material was composed of cDNA or gDNA derived from T cells, B-cell-depleted T cells, or PBMCs. Where available, HLA class I and class II types were taken from metadata supplied by the sample provider and were not determined by assay-based typing. The samples were drawn from two sources: the first 160 participants of the ongoing ImmuneRACE study, and fewer than 1,500 subjects contributed by 6 global collaborators. A freely available public database, intended as a resource for researchers studying the immune response to SARS-CoV-2, is where the repertoires were released.

What the research found in general, with its limitations: How much clinical and demographic metadata was included differed by source and by participant, and the metadata was provided uncurated.

The immunoSEQ Assay, a bias-controlled multiplex PCR, was used to amplify TCRbeta CDR3 regions from genomic DNA. Per the original workflow: Nucleated cell counts per sample were estimated from amplification of reference gene primers within the assay. Sequence reads were collapsed and filtered to measure the absolute abundance of every unique TCRbeta CDR3 rearrangement. For each sample, productive Simpson clonality was calculated by taking the square root of Simpson's diversity index across productive rearrangements. TCRdb holds this immuneACCESS table with in-frame rearrangements only. Some clones are missing; in checked studies, unresolved V genes explain under half, and the rest has no known cause. For V, J and clone size, that table is used; D and trimming come from the DNA. This sample holds over 600,000 clones; around 90% were observed only once. The top ten clonotypes cover under 0.3% of the sample.

Notes on this clone: Its antigen has not been determined. Base qualities are missing; no much larger clone stands one base away.

Whole blood was collected in K2EDTA tubes by collaborating institutions according to the institutions' own protocols. For TCRbeta analysis, collaborator samples were shipped as frozen whole blood, as isolated PBMCs, or as DNA extracted from either sample type. V is reduced by 2 bases and J by 4 bases, leaving a spacing of 10 bases between them. The CDR3, cysteine through phenylalanine, is 14 amino acids long. This entry keeps only the CDR3 DNA: 42 bases, framed from base 1. CDR1 and CDR2, per the germline V gene, are KGHDR and SFDVKD. Sequencing was carried out using peripheral blood. The sequence is built from TRBV24-1 and TRBJ1-2, with no confidently assigned D gene. This TCR came from a woman in her late teens or twenties with acute or convalescent COVID-19. The nucleotide sequence is given as TGTGCCACCAGTGATTCGACGGAGATCTATGGCTACACCTTC. It specifies CATSDSTEIYGYTF.